Listed below are T cell receptor beta chains from one sample, sequenced in a study of OX40 agonist ivuxolimab in advanced cancers. Here immunoSEQ multiplex PCR was the method, and the copy in TCRdb shows in-frame clones only, minus some. The table shows over 50,000 clones, with around 82% occurring only once. Sequencing was performed on CD4+ or CD8+ T cells sorted from blood, taken in a trial of the OX40 agonist ivuxolimab. The receptor set was obtained from an adult with an advanced solid tumor such as melanoma, head and neck, liver or kidney cancer. Both conserved end residues are part of each CDR3. A D gene is named only where the DNA matches it firmly. Some rows mark clone size as missing; the rest say once, few, many or name a class of expanded clone.

D gene	V gene	CDR3 length	J gene	clone size	CDR3 DNA	CDR3 protein
TRBD2	TRBV5-1	18	TRBJ2-3	NA	TGCGCCAGCAGCTCCGAACGGACTAGCGGGTACTTCACAGATACGCAGTATTTT	CASSSERTSGYFTDTQYF
NA	TRBV6-1	12	TRBJ1-1	NA	TGTGCCAGCAAGGACAGGAACACTGAAGCTTTCTTT	CASKDRNTEAFF
NA	TRBV19	14	TRBJ1-6	NA	TGTGCCAGTAGTATCGTCCAGGGGAATTCACCCCTCCACTTT	CASSIVQGNSPLHF
TRBD2	TRBV9	13	TRBJ2-7	once	TGTGCCAGCAGCCCGGGGGGGTCCTACGAGCAGTACTTC	CASSPGGSYEQYF
NA	TRBV2	15	TRBJ2-7	NA	TGTGCCAGCAGTGAAGACGGGGGAGCGGTCTACGAGCAGTACTTC	CASSEDGGAVYEQYF
NA	TRBV9	15	TRBJ1-1	NA	TGTGCCAGCAGCCCGGCAGTAAACATGAACACTGAAGCTTTCTTT	CASSPAVNMNTEAFF
TRBD1	TRBV5-5	14	TRBJ1-1	NA	TGTGCCAGCAGCTTACCAGGGGGGAACACTGAAGCTTTCTTT	CASSLPGGNTEAFF
NA	TRBV2	14	TRBJ1-5	NA	TGTGCCAGCAGTACCGACAATAGCAATCAGCCCCAGCATTTT	CASSTDNSNQPQHF
NA	TRBV28	19	TRBJ1-3	NA	TGTGCCAGCAGTACCCCCTGGGGGCAGGCCGGGGGGACTGGAAACACCATATATTTT	CASSTPWGQAGGTGNTIYF
TRBD2	TRBV12-5	23	TRBJ2-1	NA	TGTGCTAGTGGTTTCGGGCCTATACCGGGACTAGCGGGAGGTTTGGCGTCCTACAATGAGCAGTTCTTC	CASGFGPIPGLAGGLASYNEQFF
NA	TRBV4-3	13	TRBJ2-5	NA	TGCGCCAGCAGCCAAGGCCCGAGAGAGACCCAGTACTTC	CASSQGPRETQYF
NA	TRBV18	11	TRBJ2-5	few	TGTGCCAGCTCACCAGAAGAGACCCAGTACTTC	CASSPEETQYF